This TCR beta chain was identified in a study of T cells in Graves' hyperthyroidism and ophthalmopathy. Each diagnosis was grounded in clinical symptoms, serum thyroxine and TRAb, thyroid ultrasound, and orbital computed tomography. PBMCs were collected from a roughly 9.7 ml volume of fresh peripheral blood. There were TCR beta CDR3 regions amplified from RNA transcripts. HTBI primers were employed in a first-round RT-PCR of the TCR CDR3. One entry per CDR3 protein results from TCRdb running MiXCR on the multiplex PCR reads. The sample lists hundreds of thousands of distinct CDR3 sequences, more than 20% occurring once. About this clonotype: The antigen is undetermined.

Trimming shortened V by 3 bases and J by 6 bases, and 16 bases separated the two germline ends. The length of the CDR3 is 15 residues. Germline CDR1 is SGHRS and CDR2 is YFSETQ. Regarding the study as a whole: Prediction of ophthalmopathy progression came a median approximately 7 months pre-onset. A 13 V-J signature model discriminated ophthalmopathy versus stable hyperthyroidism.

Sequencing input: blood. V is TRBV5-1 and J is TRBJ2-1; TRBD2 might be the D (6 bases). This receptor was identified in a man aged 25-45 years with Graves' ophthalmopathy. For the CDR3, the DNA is TGCGCCAGCAGCTGGGAAAACCGGGACTCCAATGAGCAGTTCTTC. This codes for CASSWENRDSNEQFF.